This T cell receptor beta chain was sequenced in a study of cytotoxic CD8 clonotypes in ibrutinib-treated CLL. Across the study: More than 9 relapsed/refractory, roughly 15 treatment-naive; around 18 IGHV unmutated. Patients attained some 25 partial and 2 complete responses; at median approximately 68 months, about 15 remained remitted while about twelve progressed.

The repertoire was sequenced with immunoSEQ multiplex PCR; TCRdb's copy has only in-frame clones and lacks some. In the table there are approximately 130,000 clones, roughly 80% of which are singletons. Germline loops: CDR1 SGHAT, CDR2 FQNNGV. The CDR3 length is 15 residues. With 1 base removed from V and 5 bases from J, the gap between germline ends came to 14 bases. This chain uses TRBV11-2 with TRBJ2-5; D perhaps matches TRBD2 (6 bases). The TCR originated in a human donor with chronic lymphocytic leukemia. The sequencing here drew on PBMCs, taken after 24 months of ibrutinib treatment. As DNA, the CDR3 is TGTGCCAGCAGCTTAGCGGGGGAGATACTGGAGACCCAGTACTTC. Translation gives CASSLAGEILETQYF.